These 25 T cell receptor beta chains came from one sample sequenced in a study of cytomegalovirus exposure and HLA in healthy donors. Primers for the PCR totalled 60 Vbeta and 13 Jbeta. Produced via immunoSEQ multiplex PCR; TCRdb's table is partial and in-frame only. Seen here are 160,000 or so clones, 70% to 85% observed once, and the top ten hold 2.1%. Sequencing was performed on PBMCs. These receptor sequences come from a middle-aged man in good health and CMV-seronegative.

The CDR3 DNA is TGTGCCAGCAGCTTGAACACGGGAGTAGGAAATGAGCAGTTCTTC. As protein: CASSLNTGVGNEQFF. The chain has TRBV5-5 and TRBJ2-1; weak D call: TRBD2 (6 bases). The germline V and J ends were trimmed by 1 base and 7 bases, with 15 bases remaining between them. The CDR3 has 15 amino acids. Germline CDR1 is SGHKS and CDR2 is YYEKEE (reference sequence). Filled out from reference TRBV5-5 and TRBJ2-1, the complete variable domain reads DAGVTQSPTHLIKTRGQQVTLRCSPISGHKSVSWYQQVLGQGPQFIFQYYEKEERGRGNFPDRFSARQFPNYSSELNVNALLLGDSALYLCASSLNTGVGNEQFFGPGTRLTVL.

The J gene is TRBJ1-4, the V gene TRBV10-3; D remains ambiguous. The CDR3 covers 15 residues. Germline CDR1 and CDR2: ENHRY and SYGVKD. Trimming stripped 4 bases from V and 7 bases from J, with 16 bases between. CDR3 loop: CAISVSGGGVEKLFF. CDR3 DNA sequence: TGTGCCATCAGTGTCTCAGGCGGAGGTGTTGAAAAACTGTTTTTT.

About this clone: The sample carries other DNA sequences with the same CDR3. The gene calls are TRBV7-9 and TRBJ2-7; D not certain. This CDR3 region has 14 residues. V gave up 1 base and J gave up 2 bases, with 9 bases separating them. Germline loops: CDR1 SEHNR, CDR2 FQNEAQ (reference sequence). The CDR3 sequence is CASSLGGSPYEQYF. The CDR3 DNA reads as TGTGCCAGCAGCTTAGGCGGAAGTCCCTACGAGCAGTACTTC. Looking up the rest from reference TRBV7-9 and TRBJ2-7 gives the full variable domain: DTGVSQNPRHKITKRGQNVTFRCDPISEHNRLYWYRQTLGQGPEFLTYFQNEAQLEKSRLLSDRFSAERPKGSFSTLEIQRTEQGDSAMYLCASSLGGSPYEQYFGPGTRLTVT.

This chain links TRBV9 with TRBJ2-3; 9 bases match TRBD2. The germline V gene has CDR1 SGDLS and CDR2 YYNGEE. There are 16 residues in the CDR3. V trimming: 4 bases; J trimming: 0 bases; junction bases outside the gene matches: 6. Here the CDR3 DNA reads TGTGCCAGCAGCATTGACACTAGCGGGAGCACAGATACGCAGTATTTT. Translating gives CASSIDTSGSTDTQYF.

The CDR3 protein is CASSQTLSGTANNEKLFF. CDR3 sequence (DNA): TGTGCCAGCAGCCAAACACTTTCCGGGACAGCTAACAATGAAAAACTGTTTTTT. This chain joins TRBV4-2 and TRBJ1-4; 7 bases align to TRBD1. V shed 2 bases and J 5 bases; nucleotides not matched to a gene: 14. Germline lookup yields CDR1 LGHNA and CDR2 YNFKEQ. The CDR3 is made up of 18 amino acids.

The rearrangement links TRBV5-6 to TRBJ2-6; TRBD2 matches 7 bases. With 4 bases clipped from V and 2 bases from J, the junction kept 6 bases outside the gene matches. Germline assignment: CDR1 SGHDT and CDR2 YYEEEE. This CDR3 has 16 residues. The CDR3: CASSPAGRTGANVLTF. DNA for the CDR3: TGTGCCAGCAGCCCGGCCGGGAGGACTGGGGCCAACGTCCTGACTTTC. The variable domain in full, completed from reference TRBV5-6 and TRBJ2-6, reads DAGVTQSPTHLIKTRGQQVTLRCSPKSGHDTVSWYQQALGQGPQFIFQYYEEEERQRGNFPDRFSGHQFPNYSSELNVNALLLGDSALYLCASSPAGRTGANVLTFGAGSRLTVL.

The chain recombines TRBV5-1 with TRBJ2-3; 7 positions agree with TRBD2. The V segment lost 4 bases and the J segment 5 bases; nucleotides outside the gene matches: 16. CDR1 and CDR2 from the germline V gene are SGHRS and YFSETQ. CDR3 length equals 17 residues. This chain's CDR3 is CASSPGLVGSIGDTQYF. DNA of the CDR3: TGCGCCAGCAGCCCAGGACTAGTAGGTAGTATAGGAGATACGCAGTATTTT.

The rearrangement uses TRBV5-1 and TRBJ2-5, with TRBD2 matching over 8 bases. Germline CDR1 and CDR2: SGHRS and YFSETQ. CDR3 length equals 14 residues. The J segment lost 3 bases and the V segment lost 5 bases, leaving 6 bases of the junction unmatched. As DNA, the CDR3 is TGCGCCAGCAGACCCGGGGGGGGAGAAGAGACCCAGTACTTC. Its protein is CASRPGGGEETQYF. The full variable domain, completed using reference TRBV5-1 and TRBJ2-5, is KAGVTQTPRYLIKTRGQQVTLSCSPISGHRSVSWYQQTPGQGLQFLFEYFSETQRNKGNFPGRFSGRQFSNSRSEMNVSTLELGDSALYLCASRPGGGEETQYFGPGTRLLVL.

This sequence joins TRBV6-5 and TRBJ2-2; TRBD2 matches 8 bases. V was pared by 7 bases and J by 6 bases, with 7 bases of the junction left unmatched. Germline assignment: CDR1 MNHEY and CDR2 SVGAGI. CDR3 length: 14 amino acids. CDR3 bases: TGTGCCAGCAAGACGGGAGGGTTCGCCGGGGAGCTGTTTTTT. It translates to CASKTGGFAGELFF.

The V call is TRBV7-6, the J call TRBJ2-3; 14 bases are shared with TRBD2. This CDR3 is built from 19 residues. CDR1 SGHVS and CDR2 FNYEAQ come from the germline V gene. With 4 bases clipped from V and 2 bases from J, the junction kept 11 bases outside the gene matches. The DNA of the CDR3 is TGTGCCAGCAGCTCCGGGACTAGCGGGAGTAGGCGAGCCACAGATACGCAGTATTTT. This gives the protein CASSSGTSGSRRATDTQYF.

This clone was picked up a small number of times. This chain joins TRBV6-5 and TRBJ2-5, with a possible D match to TRBD1 (6 bases). The CDR3 sequence is 12 residues long. The germline V and J ends were trimmed by 9 bases and 2 bases, with 10 bases remaining between them. Germline CDR1 MNHEY, CDR2 SVGAGI. DNA for the CDR3: TGTGCCAGTGGTAGGGGGCAAGAGACCCAGTACTTC. Amino acids: CASGRGQETQYF.

The chain is built from TRBV29-1 and TRBJ1-2; tentative D call: TRBD1 (5 bases). Trimming left V 4 bases short and J 0 bases short, with 9 bases between. CDR3 length: 13 amino acids. Per germline, CDR1 SQVTM and CDR2 ANQGSEA. The DNA for the CDR3 is TGCAGCGTTGGGGGCAGCGCTAACTATGGCTACACCTTC. Residues: CSVGGSANYGYTF.

J is TRBJ2-5 and V is TRBV6-6; D is possibly TRBD2 (6 bases). The end of the DNA fits TRBJ2-7 better, so the J call may be wrong. CDR3 length equals 14 residues. Germline V gene sequence: CDR1 MNHNY, CDR2 SVGAGI (reference sequence). CDR3 nucleotides: TGTGCCAGCAGTCCCCGGGACTCTCAATACGAGCAGTACTTC. Amino acid sequence: CASSPRDSQYEQYF.

The chain has TRBV6-1 and TRBJ2-7; 8 bases are a match to TRBD1. The CDR3 covers 14 residues. The germline V gene has CDR1 MNHNS and CDR2 SASEGT. V was clipped by 5 bases and J by 2 bases; unmatched bases: 5. The CDR3, as DNA: TGTGCCAGCAGTCGACAGGGGCCCACCTACGAGCAGTACTTC. Translation gives CASSRQGPTYEQYF.

This clone showed up just a few times. The CDR3 nucleotides are TGTGCCAGCAGCTTATGGGGCGATGAGCAGTTCTTC. Translated, it gives CASSLWGDEQFF. The chain links TRBV7-6 to TRBJ2-1; D is perhaps TRBD1 (5 bases). The CDR3 length is 12 residues. With 2 bases removed from V and 8 bases from J, the gap between germline ends came to 7 bases. Germline CDR1 SGHVS, CDR2 FNYEAQ.

The chain combines TRBV5-6 with TRBJ1-4; 7 positions agree with TRBD1. In germline, CDR1 is SGHDT, CDR2 YYEEEE. This CDR3 spans 15 amino acids. V was clipped by 5 bases and J by 4 bases; unmatched bases: 8. The CDR3 sequence is CASRLTGTDNEKLFF. The CDR3, as DNA: TGTGCCAGCAGGCTGACAGGGACTGATAATGAAAAACTGTTTTTT.

V usage is TRBV6-5 and J usage is TRBJ2-7, with 8 bases matching TRBD2. This CDR3 region has 14 residues. V was pared by 5 bases and J by 7 bases, with 10 bases of the junction left unmatched. In germline, CDR1 is MNHEY, CDR2 SVGAGI. The CDR3 here is CASSDLAGGLEQYF. CDR3 sequence (DNA): TGTGCCAGCAGTGACCTAGCGGGCGGACTAGAGCAGTACTTC.

The chain joins TRBV11-2 to TRBJ2-3, with 8 bases matching TRBD1. The CDR3 contains 16 residues. Germline loops: CDR1 SGHAT, CDR2 FQNNGV. The V segment lost 3 bases and the J segment 7 bases; nucleotides outside the gene matches: 12. As DNA, the CDR3 is TGTGCCAGCAGCTTGGGGACAGGACAGGTACCTTATACGCAGTATTTT. It is translated as CASSLGTGQVPYTQYF. The full variable domain, its missing parts supplied by reference TRBV11-2 and TRBJ2-3, is EAGVAQSPRYKIIEKRQSVAFWCNPISGHATLYWYQQILGQGPKLLIQFQNNGVVDDSQLPKDRFSAERLKGVDSTLKIQPAKLEDSAVYLCASSLGTGQVPYTQYFGPGTRLTVL.

The chain couples TRBV4-3 to TRBJ2-7; no reliable D call. The length of the CDR3 is 15 residues. Trimming shortened V by 0 bases and J by 3 bases, and 12 bases separated the two germline ends. Germline V gene lookup returns CDR1 LGHNA and CDR2 YSLEER. CDR3 loop: CASSQENRWFYEQYF. The CDR3 DNA reads TGCGCCAGCAGCCAAGAGAATAGATGGTTCTACGAGCAGTACTTC.

V gene TRBV28 combines with J gene TRBJ1-5, with D possibly matching TRBD1 (6 bases). Germline lookup yields CDR1 MDHEN and CDR2 SYDVKM. V lost 6 bases and J lost 7, with 19 bases in between. The CDR3 has 15 amino acids. The CDR3 DNA follows: TGTGCCAGCAGCCCCCGGGCGGGGGCAGACCAGCCCCAGCATTTT. Residues: CASSPRAGADQPQHF.

This chain joins TRBV19 and TRBJ2-4; possible D gene TRBD1, 5 bases. V lost 3 bases and J 6 bases, leaving 12 bases between the germline ends. From germline, CDR1 is LNHDA and CDR2 SQIVND (reference sequence). The CDR3 contains 14 residues. In DNA form, the CDR3 reads TGTGCCAGTAGTATCAGGGTGCGTGGAAACATTCAGTACTTC. Translating gives CASSIRVRGNIQYF.

This clone was seen just once. The rearrangement joins TRBV29-1 to TRBJ2-5; 9 bases fit TRBD2. The CDR3 contains 13 residues. Trimming took 8 bases from V and 5 from J; bases not matched to a gene: 9. Germline CDR1 SQVTM, CDR2 ANQGSEA. CDR3 residues: CSSRGRGGETQYF. The CDR3 nucleotides are TGCAGCTCAAGAGGGCGGGGGGGCGAGACCCAGTACTTC.

This clone was counted a few times. The V and J genes are TRBV27 and TRBJ2-1; D unresolved. The CDR3 covers 17 residues. Looked up from germline, CDR1 is MNHEY and CDR2 is SMNVEV (reference sequence). V lost 6 bases, J lost 2 bases, and 20 bases lay in between. The DNA of the CDR3 is TGTGCCAGCAGCAAAATGGGCCAGTTGCCCACCTACAATGAGCAGTTCTTC. Encoded protein: CASSKMGQLPTYNEQFF.

V is TRBV6-5 and J is TRBJ2-2, with 13 positions matching TRBD2. The junction had 4 bases not matched to a gene; V was cut back by 7 bases and J by 5 bases. This CDR3 is built from 15 residues. Germline V gene sequence: CDR1 MNHEY, CDR2 SVGAGI. DNA of the CDR3: TGTGCCAGCAAGGGGGGACTAGCGGGGACCGGGGAGCTGTTTTTT. This translates into CASKGGLAGTGELFF.

The rearrangement joins TRBV28 to TRBJ1-1, with D unclear. Germline CDR1 is MDHEN and CDR2 is SYDVKM. The V end was cut by 2 bases, the J end by 1 base, with 5 bases between. The length of the CDR3 is 13 residues. CDR3 protein: CASSLPGNTEAFF. The DNA for the CDR3 is TGTGCCAGCAGTTTACCGGGGAACACTGAAGCTTTCTTT.